This is a list of T cell receptor beta chains from one sample in a study of blood T cell repertoires in COVID-19. Assay: immunoSEQ multiplex PCR; the TCRdb copy retains only in-frame clones and omits some. The repertoire holds around 130,000 clones, with 84% as singletons. Sequencing was done on a sample of peripheral blood. These receptors came from a man in his sixties with acute or convalescent COVID-19. CDR3s include the opening cysteine and the closing phenylalanine or tryptophan. The D gene is left open where the match is weak. Only some rows state a clone size, as once, few, many or a class for expanded clones.

cdr3_aa: CASSLEVDEKLFF
cdr3_nt: TGTGCCAGTAGCTTGGAGGTAGATGAAAAACTGTTTTTT
j_call: TRBJ1-4
d_call: -
clone_size: -
v_call: TRBV19

cdr3_aa: CASSQGHLSGNTIYF
cdr3_nt: TGCGCCAGCAGCCAGGGACATCTCTCTGGAAACACCATATATTTT
j_call: TRBJ1-3
d_call: -
clone_size: -
v_call: TRBV5-1

cdr3_aa: CASSLQGQGGETQYF
cdr3_nt: TGTGCCAGCAGCTTACAGGGACAGGGGGGGGAGACCCAGTACTTC
j_call: TRBJ2-5
d_call: TRBD1
clone_size: -
v_call: TRBV5-4

cdr3_aa: CASSPGQDIYGYTF
cdr3_nt: TGTGCCAGCAGCCCGGGACAGGATATCTATGGCTACACCTTC
j_call: TRBJ1-2
d_call: TRBD1
clone_size: -
v_call: TRBV6-2/TRBV6-3

cdr3_aa: CASSFRDRFYEQYF
cdr3_nt: TGTGCCAGCAGTTTCCGGGACAGGTTCTACGAGCAGTACTTC
j_call: TRBJ2-7
d_call: TRBD1
clone_size: -
v_call: TRBV27

cdr3_aa: CSVDPDRTDTQYF
cdr3_nt: TGCAGCGTTGACCCAGACAGAACAGATACGCAGTATTTT
j_call: TRBJ2-3
d_call: -
clone_size: -
v_call: TRBV29-1

cdr3_aa: CASSSGQGWAYEQYF
cdr3_nt: TGTGCCAGCAGCTCCGGACAGGGTTGGGCCTACGAGCAGTACTTC
j_call: TRBJ2-7
d_call: TRBD1
clone_size: -
v_call: TRBV7-8

cdr3_aa: CASSQEEGMVQETQYF
cdr3_nt: TGTGCCAGCAGCCAAGAGGAGGGAATGGTTCAAGAGACCCAGTACTTC
j_call: TRBJ2-5
d_call: -
clone_size: -
v_call: TRBV14

cdr3_aa: CASSYSGSTDTQYF
cdr3_nt: TGTGCCAGCAGCTATAGCGGAAGCACAGATACGCAGTATTTT
j_call: TRBJ2-3
d_call: -
clone_size: -
v_call: TRBV2

cdr3_aa: CAIRSGSANEQYF
cdr3_nt: TGTGCCATCAGGAGCGGGAGTGCCAACGAGCAGTACTTC
j_call: TRBJ2-7
d_call: TRBD2
clone_size: -
v_call: TRBV10-3

cdr3_aa: CASGSSGSSRTGELFF
cdr3_nt: TGTGCCAGCGGATCTAGCGGGAGTTCCCGGACCGGGGAGCTGTTTTTT
j_call: TRBJ2-2
d_call: TRBD2
clone_size: -
v_call: TRBV6-4

cdr3_aa: CASSFQLAGVAYNEQFF
cdr3_nt: TGTGCCAGCAGCTTCCAACTAGCGGGAGTTGCCTACAATGAGCAGTTCTTC
j_call: TRBJ2-1
d_call: TRBD2
clone_size: few
v_call: TRBV13

cdr3_aa: CASSLSAGNNYGYTF
cdr3_nt: TGTGCCAGCAGCTTATCGGCAGGGAATAACTATGGCTACACCTTC
j_call: TRBJ1-2
d_call: -
clone_size: few
v_call: TRBV7-3

cdr3_aa: CASSRDRYEQYF
cdr3_nt: TGCGCCAGCAGCCGGGACAGGTACGAGCAGTACTTC
j_call: TRBJ2-7
d_call: TRBD1
clone_size: once
v_call: TRBV5-1

cdr3_aa: CSGGTVTGYTF
cdr3_nt: TGCAGCGGCGGGACAGTGACTGGCTACACCTTC
j_call: TRBJ1-2
d_call: TRBD1
clone_size: -
v_call: TRBV29-1

cdr3_aa: CSVDSGSEEQFF
cdr3_nt: TGCAGCGTTGATAGCGGGAGCGAAGAGCAGTTCTTC
j_call: TRBJ2-1
d_call: TRBD2
clone_size: once
v_call: TRBV29-1

cdr3_aa: CASDRVGTGELFF
cdr3_nt: TGTGCCAGTGACAGGGTGGGCACCGGGGAGCTGTTTTTT
j_call: TRBJ2-2
d_call: TRBD1
clone_size: -
v_call: TRBV19

cdr3_aa: CASSQIAGVNEQFF
cdr3_nt: TGTGCCAGCAGCCAGATAGCGGGAGTCAATGAGCAGTTCTTC
j_call: TRBJ2-1
d_call: TRBD2
clone_size: -
v_call: TRBV3-1/TRBV3-2

cdr3_aa: CSVEATGNGYTF
cdr3_nt: TGCAGCGTTGAAGCTACAGGGAATGGCTACACCTTC
j_call: TRBJ1-2
d_call: -
clone_size: -
v_call: TRBV29-1

cdr3_aa: CASSIRGSLGQETQYF
cdr3_nt: TGTGCCAGTAGTATAAGGGGGTCGCTTGGGCAAGAGACCCAGTACTTC
j_call: TRBJ2-5
d_call: -
clone_size: -
v_call: TRBV19

cdr3_aa: CASSSTSGSSDGELFF
cdr3_nt: TGCGCCAGCAGCTCGACTAGCGGGAGTTCGGACGGGGAGCTGTTTTTT
j_call: TRBJ2-2
d_call: TRBD2
clone_size: -
v_call: TRBV5-1

cdr3_aa: CASSLAGRGQGETQYF
cdr3_nt: TGTGCCAGCAGCTTAGCCGGGCGGGGTCAGGGAGAGACCCAGTACTTC
j_call: TRBJ2-5
d_call: -
clone_size: -
v_call: TRBV11-1

cdr3_aa: CASSRQAGLGNSPLHF
cdr3_nt: TGTGCCAGCTCGCGTCAAGCAGGGTTAGGTAATTCACCCCTCCACTTT
j_call: TRBJ1-6
d_call: -
clone_size: -
v_call: TRBV18

cdr3_aa: CASSSRTDYEQYF
cdr3_nt: TGTGCCAGCAGCAGCAGGACAGATTACGAGCAGTACTTC
j_call: TRBJ2-7
d_call: -
clone_size: -
v_call: TRBV21-1

cdr3_aa: CASSLTGSYNEQFF
cdr3_nt: TGTGCCAGCAGTTTAACCGGCTCCTACAATGAGCAGTTCTTC
j_call: TRBJ2-1
d_call: -
clone_size: -
v_call: TRBV28

cdr3_aa: CASSMRTGIHQPQHF
cdr3_nt: TGTGCCAGTAGTATGCGGACAGGGATTCATCAGCCCCAGCATTTT
j_call: TRBJ1-5
d_call: TRBD1
clone_size: -
v_call: TRBV19

cdr3_aa: CASSHRAGSRDTQYF
cdr3_nt: TGTGCCAGCAGTCATCGTGCGGGGTCAAGGGATACGCAGTATTTT
j_call: TRBJ2-3
d_call: -
clone_size: -
v_call: TRBV3-1/TRBV3-2

cdr3_aa: CASRRRGIWNTEAFF
cdr3_nt: TGTGCCAGCAGACGGCGCGGAATCTGGAACACTGAAGCTTTCTTT
j_call: TRBJ1-1
d_call: -
clone_size: -
v_call: TRBV28

cdr3_aa: CASRGGRGLRNTEAFF
cdr3_nt: TGTGCCAGCAGAGGTGGGCGAGGGCTTCGGAACACTGAAGCTTTCTTT
j_call: TRBJ1-1
d_call: -
clone_size: -
v_call: TRBV25-1

cdr3_aa: CASSSTGQYGYTF
cdr3_nt: TGTGCCAGCAGCTCGACAGGGCAGTATGGCTACACCTTC
j_call: TRBJ1-2
d_call: TRBD1
clone_size: -
v_call: TRBV27

cdr3_aa: CASSSVALAYEQYF
cdr3_nt: TGTGCCAGTAGTAGTGTTGCGTTAGCCTACGAGCAGTACTTC
j_call: TRBJ2-7
d_call: -
clone_size: -
v_call: TRBV19

cdr3_aa: CASSLEVRAGGGRGYTF
cdr3_nt: TGCGCCAGCAGCTTGGAAGTTAGGGCAGGGGGCGGACGAGGCTACACCTTC
j_call: TRBJ1-2
d_call: TRBD1
clone_size: few
v_call: TRBV5-1

cdr3_aa: CASSSARSGGITDTQYF
cdr3_nt: TGCGCCAGCAGCTCTGCACGTAGCGGGGGGATCACAGATACGCAGTATTTT
j_call: TRBJ2-3
d_call: TRBD2
clone_size: -
v_call: TRBV5-1

cdr3_aa: CSVEVELGTADFGYTF
cdr3_nt: TGCAGCGTTGAAGTCGAACTCGGGACAGCCGATTTTGGCTACACCTTC
j_call: TRBJ1-2
d_call: TRBD1
clone_size: -
v_call: TRBV29-1

cdr3_aa: CASSQLPGPGGHDTQYF
cdr3_nt: TGTGCCAGCAGCCAACTTCCCGGGCCGGGGGGGCACGATACGCAGTATTTT
j_call: TRBJ2-3
d_call: TRBD2
clone_size: -
v_call: TRBV14

cdr3_aa: CASSPSPPGLAGGRTGELFF
cdr3_nt: TGTGCCAGCAGCCCCTCCCCACCTGGACTAGCGGGAGGGCGAACCGGGGAGCTGTTTTTT
j_call: TRBJ2-2
d_call: TRBD2
clone_size: -
v_call: TRBV7-6

cdr3_aa: CASSLTGYEQYF
cdr3_nt: TGTGCCAGCAGCTTGACAGGCTACGAGCAGTACTTC
j_call: TRBJ2-7
d_call: -
clone_size: -
v_call: TRBV5-8

cdr3_aa: CASRQGAIYEQYF
cdr3_nt: TGTGCCAGCCGACAGGGGGCGATATACGAGCAGTACTTC
j_call: TRBJ2-7
d_call: TRBD1
clone_size: -
v_call: TRBV12-3/TRBV12-4

cdr3_aa: CASSRRFSGGPETQYF
cdr3_nt: TGTGCCAGCAGCCGGAGGTTTAGCGGGGGACCAGAGACCCAGTACTTC
j_call: TRBJ2-5
d_call: TRBD2
clone_size: -
v_call: TRBV3-1/TRBV3-2

cdr3_aa: CASNKPGQASTNEKLFF
cdr3_nt: TGTGCCAGTAATAAACCGGGACAGGCATCAACTAATGAAAAACTGTTTTTT
j_call: TRBJ1-4
d_call: TRBD1
clone_size: -
v_call: TRBV19

cdr3_aa: CASSPGTGNQPQHF
cdr3_nt: TGTGCCAGCAGCCCCGGGACAGGGAATCAGCCCCAGCATTTT
j_call: TRBJ1-5
d_call: TRBD1
clone_size: -
v_call: TRBV6-6